These T cell receptor beta chains were read from a single sample in a study of T cells in Graves' hyperthyroidism and ophthalmopathy. TCRdb independently ran MiXCR on the multiplex PCR reads; one entry per CDR3 protein. The sample shows approximately 410,000 distinct CDR3 sequences, approximately 15% of them seen only once. The sequenced sample consisted of blood. The receptors derive from a woman aged 18-29 years with Graves' hyperthyroidism. CDR3s include the opening cysteine and the closing phenylalanine or tryptophan. The D gene is left open where the match is weak. Not every row has a clone size; where given, it reads once, few, many or a size class.

V: TRBV15
J: TRBJ2-1
D: TRBD2
size: -
DNA: TGTGCCACCAGCAGAGCAGGGAGGCTAGCGGGAGGCATTGAGCAGTTCTTC
CDR3: CATSRAGRLAGGIEQFF

V: TRBV5-6
J: TRBJ2-2
D: -
size: -
DNA: TGTGCCAGCAGCTTGAGGGGATATAACACCGGGGAGCTGTTTTTT
CDR3: CASSLRGYNTGELFF

V: TRBV18
J: TRBJ2-1
D: TRBD2
size: many
DNA: TGTGCCAGCTCACCATCGACTAGCGGGAGTCATGAGCAGTTCTTC
CDR3: CASSPSTSGSHEQFF

V: TRBV28
J: TRBJ2-7
D: TRBD2
size: -
DNA: TGTGCCAGCAGTAGCGGGAGGGTCTACGTGCAGTACTTC
CDR3: CASSSGRVYVQYF

V: TRBV12-3/TRBV12-4
J: TRBJ1-4
D: -
size: -
DNA: TGTGCCAGCAGTTTATTGGGGGCCGGAGAAAAACTGTTTTTT
CDR3: CASSLLGAGEKLFF

V: TRBV7-8
J: TRBJ1-1
D: TRBD1
size: many
DNA: TGTGCCAGCAGCCCTCTAACAGGGGATATCTCTGAAGCTTTCTTT
CDR3: CASSPLTGDISEAFF

V: TRBV15
J: TRBJ2-1
D: TRBD2
size: many
DNA: TGTGCCACCAGCAGAGAGGCGGGAGGGCACAATGAGCAGTTCTTC
CDR3: CATSREAGGHNEQFF

V: TRBV6-5
J: TRBJ1-1
D: TRBD1
size: many
DNA: TGTGCCAGCAGTTCGACAGGGGTGAACACTGAAGCTTTCTTT
CDR3: CASSSTGVNTEAFF

V: TRBV7-2
J: TRBJ2-5
D: -
size: few
DNA: TGTGCCAGCACCCCGGGGGGGACAGTCCAAGAGACCCAGTACTTC
CDR3: CASTPGGTVQETQYF

V: TRBV10-3
J: TRBJ1-4
D: -
size: few
DNA: TGTGCCATCAGTGAGGGGGGGGAAAAACTGTTTTTT
CDR3: CAISEGGEKLFF

V: TRBV6-1
J: TRBJ2-7
D: TRBD2
size: many
DNA: TGTGCCAGCACCCTCATAAGCGGGGGATCCTACGAGCAGTACTTC
CDR3: CASTLISGGSYEQYF

V: TRBV7-3
J: TRBJ2-1
D: -
size: -
DNA: TGTGCCAGCAGCTTAATAAGTGGGGGCCTAAGCTCCTACAATGAGCAGTTCTTC
CDR3: CASSLISGGLSSYNEQFF

V: TRBV20-1
J: TRBJ2-3
D: TRBD2
size: many
DNA: TGCAGTGCTAGAGACCCCGGGACTAGCGCGGGGAAAGATACGCAGTATTTT
CDR3: CSARDPGTSAGKDTQYF

V: TRBV28
J: TRBJ1-3
D: -
size: -
DNA: TGTGCCAGCAGTTTTTGGCGGGAGGTTCGCTCTGGAAACACCATATATTTT
CDR3: CASSFWREVRSGNTIYF

V: TRBV20-1
J: TRBJ2-3
D: -
size: many
DNA: TGCAGTGCTGATAAGGGACGAACAGATACGCAGTATTTT
CDR3: CSADKGRTDTQYF

V: TRBV11-3
J: TRBJ2-1
D: TRBD2
size: few
DNA: TGTGCCAGCAGCCTGAGCGGGAGGGCCCCCAATGAGCAGTTCTTC
CDR3: CASSLSGRAPNEQFF

V: TRBV7-6
J: TRBJ1-4
D: TRBD1
size: once
DNA: TGTGCCAGCAGCTCAAGACAGGGGGCGGCAGGAGATGAAAAACTGTTTTTT
CDR3: CASSSRQGAAGDEKLFF

V: TRBV11-2
J: TRBJ1-2
D: -
size: many
DNA: TGTGCCAGCAGCTTAGATACTACAGCTAACTATGGCTACACCTTC
CDR3: CASSLDTTANYGYTF

V: TRBV5-1
J: TRBJ1-3
D: -
size: few
DNA: TGCGCCAGCAGGGAGGATGGAAACACCATATATTTT
CDR3: CASREDGNTIYF

V: TRBV6-1
J: TRBJ1-4
D: TRBD1
size: few
DNA: TGTGCCAGCAGTGAACTTCTGACAGGGTTTAATGAAAAACTGTTTTTT
CDR3: CASSELLTGFNEKLFF

V: TRBV4-3
J: TRBJ2-7
D: TRBD2
size: -
DNA: TGCGCCAGCAGTCGAGGACTAGCGGGAGATGAGCAGTACTTC
CDR3: CASSRGLAGDEQYF

V: TRBV28
J: TRBJ2-7
D: TRBD2
size: many
DNA: TGTGCCAGCAGTCCTCTAGCGGAGTTCTACGAGCAGTACTTC
CDR3: CASSPLAEFYEQYF

V: TRBV27
J: TRBJ1-1
D: -
size: many
DNA: TGTGCCAGCAGTTTAATCCAGGGGAGCACTGAAGCTTTCTTT
CDR3: CASSLIQGSTEAFF

V: TRBV7-2
J: TRBJ2-7
D: -
size: many
DNA: TGTGCCGAGGGGGAGGCTAATGGAGGCTCCTACGAGCAGTACTTC
CDR3: CAEGEANGGSYEQYF

V: TRBV11-2
J: TRBJ2-5
D: -
size: -
DNA: TGTGCCAGCAGTTACAGACAGTTCTGGGACTTC
CDR3: CASSYRQFWDF

V: TRBV7-9
J: TRBJ2-3
D: TRBD2
size: few
DNA: TGTGCCAGTAGTATTTCTAGGGAGGGTGGCACAGATACGCAGTATTTT
CDR3: CASSISREGGTDTQYF

V: TRBV6-1
J: TRBJ1-2
D: -
size: many
DNA: TGTGCCAGCAGACCGAACAGGGCTGGCTACACCTTC
CDR3: CASRPNRAGYTF

V: TRBV2
J: TRBJ1-2
D: -
size: many
DNA: TGTGCCAGCATCGGAGGGAACTATGGCTACACCTTC
CDR3: CASIGGNYGYTF

V: TRBV9
J: TRBJ2-1
D: -
size: many
DNA: TGTGCCAGCAGCGTAGGGGCCGGGCGGAATAGATACAATGAGCAGTTCTTC
CDR3: CASSVGAGRNRYNEQFF

V: TRBV5-4
J: TRBJ2-1
D: -
size: -
DNA: TGTGCCAGCAGCTGGGGGGACAGCCGAGTAAATGAGCAGTTCTTC
CDR3: CASSWGDSRVNEQFF

V: TRBV3-1
J: TRBJ2-7
D: -
size: many
DNA: TGTGCCAGCAGCCCAACCGGGACTTGGGGTCACGAGCAGTACTTC
CDR3: CASSPTGTWGHEQYF

V: TRBV6-2/TRBV6-3
J: TRBJ1-1
D: TRBD1
size: few
DNA: TGTGCCAGCAGTTCGGACAGGGGGCCGCCGGCCATGAACACTGAAGCTTTCTTT
CDR3: CASSSDRGPPAMNTEAFF

V: TRBV11-2
J: TRBJ1-5
D: -
size: many
DNA: TGTGCCAGCAGCTTAGGGGACATTAGCAATCAGCCCCAGCATTTT
CDR3: CASSLGDISNQPQHF

V: TRBV11-2
J: TRBJ2-7
D: TRBD2
size: few
DNA: TGTGCCAGCAGCACGGGACTAGCGGGACGCGACGAGCAGTACTTC
CDR3: CASSTGLAGRDEQYF

V: TRBV6-2/TRBV6-3
J: TRBJ1-5
D: TRBD1
size: many
DNA: TGTGCCAGCCAATCCGGGACAGGGGTCCCCCTTAGCAATCAGCCCCAGCATTTT
CDR3: CASQSGTGVPLSNQPQHF

V: TRBV20-1
J: TRBJ2-1
D: TRBD2
size: many
DNA: TGCAGTGCCGAGCGGGAGGGCCGTGATGAGCAGTTCTTC
CDR3: CSAEREGRDEQFF

V: TRBV15
J: TRBJ2-1
D: -
size: many
DNA: TGTGCCACCAGCATCGGGACATATCAAGAGCAGTTCTTC
CDR3: CATSIGTYQEQFF

V: TRBV7-2
J: TRBJ1-3
D: -
size: many
DNA: TGTGCCAGCAGCTTAGCCAGAAACACCATATATTTT
CDR3: CASSLARNTIYF

V: TRBV12-3/TRBV12-4
J: TRBJ2-1
D: TRBD2
size: -
DNA: TGTGCCAGCACCCCGCGGGGACTAGATTACAATGAGCAGTTCTTC
CDR3: CASTPRGLDYNEQFF

V: TRBV20-1
J: TRBJ2-2
D: TRBD2
size: -
DNA: TGCAGTGCCCAGACTAGCACTAACACCGGGGAGCTGTTTTTT
CDR3: CSAQTSTNTGELFF

V: TRBV28
J: TRBJ1-1
D: -
size: many
DNA: TGTGCCAGCAGTTTAGCAGGGAAGTCGTACACTGAAGCTTTCTTT
CDR3: CASSLAGKSYTEAFF

V: TRBV3-1
J: TRBJ2-3
D: -
size: many
DNA: TGTGCCAGCAGCCAAGTTCTCCAGGGCCTAGAGACAGATACGCAGTATTTT
CDR3: CASSQVLQGLETDTQYF

V: TRBV7-3
J: TRBJ1-5
D: -
size: -
DNA: TGTGCCAGCAGCTCCTCAGGGAATAGCAATCAGCCCCAGCATTTT
CDR3: CASSSSGNSNQPQHF

V: TRBV30
J: TRBJ2-2
D: -
size: many
DNA: TGTGCCGGTTGGGTCCGGGACACCGGGGAGCTGTTTTTT
CDR3: CAGWVRDTGELFF